A single sample is the source of the 19 T cell receptor beta chains below, sequenced in a study of control samples from healthy donors and cancer patients (dated by TCRdb to the early 2020s). The library was prepared using the immunoSEQ multiplex PCR assay. As stored in TCRdb, this immuneACCESS dataset retains in-frame rearrangements with V and J assigned. A fraction of the clones does not appear; measured against another copy, unresolved V genes explain less than half of the discrepancy, and the remainder lacks a known reason. A total of 85,000 to 100,000 clones appear in this sample, 85% to 95% of them only once. Approximately 7.6% of the sample is taken by the ten largest. The sequencing input was blood. Receptor source: a man aged 18-30 years in good health.

This clone was seen a handful of times. CDR3 bases: TGTGCCAGCAGCTTAGGGACAGGGGACACCGGGGAGCTGTTTTTT. It translates to CASSLGTGDTGELFF. The chain has TRBV7-3 and TRBJ2-2; 10 bases align to TRBD1. V was pared by 2 bases and J by 3 bases, with 0 bases of the junction left unmatched. The CDR3 contains 15 residues. From germline, CDR1 is SGHTA and CDR2 FQGTGA.

J is TRBJ1-1 and V is TRBV12-3 or TRBV12-4; 10 bases are a match to TRBD1. This CDR3 spans 12 amino acids. V lost 5 bases and J lost 11; bases outside the gene matches: 5. CDR3 residues: CASSKGQGWAFF. Written as DNA, the CDR3 is TGTGCCAGCAGTAAGGGACAGGGGTGGGCTTTCTTT.

The CDR3 here is CASSPGRGRTEAFF. CDR3 DNA: TGTGCCAGCAGCCCAGGCAGGGGACGCACTGAAGCTTTCTTT. The chain is built from TRBV3-1 (or the pseudogene TRBV3-2) and TRBJ1-1; D is perhaps TRBD1 (6 bases). CDR1 is LGHDT, CDR2 YNNKEL, per germline (reference sequence). V lost 4 bases and J 4 bases, leaving 13 bases between the germline ends. There are 14 residues in the CDR3.

The chain links TRBV5-1 to TRBJ2-5; 8 nucleotides agree with TRBD2. CDR1 SGHRS and CDR2 YFSETQ come from the germline V gene. J was trimmed by 4 bases and V by 1 base; bases with no gene match: 6. The CDR3 covers 15 residues. CDR3 residues: CASSLNGGRRETQYF. CDR3 DNA: TGCGCCAGCAGCTTGAACGGCGGGAGGCGAGAGACCCAGTACTTC.

J is TRBJ2-2 and V is TRBV5-4; 8 bases align to TRBD1. Germline V CDR1 and CDR2: SGHNT, YYREEE (reference sequence). J lost 2 bases, V lost 4 bases, and 13 bases had no gene match. The CDR3 length is 18 residues. CDR3 loop: CASSPIGSGGSNTGELFF. The CDR3 bases are TGTGCCAGCAGCCCAATCGGGTCAGGGGGCAGTAACACCGGGGAGCTGTTTTTT.

The chain carries TRBV7-9 and TRBJ1-5; 8 nucleotides align to TRBD1. V lost 5 bases to trimming and J lost 4 bases; unmatched junction nucleotides: 4. Germline CDR1 SEHNR, CDR2 FQNEAQ (reference sequence). The CDR3 length is 14 residues. CDR3 DNA: TGTGCCAGCAGCCCGGGGGACAGGAATCAGCCCCAGCATTTT. This encodes CASSPGDRNQPQHF.

This sequence joins TRBV12-5 and TRBJ1-5; D is undetermined. The germline gives CDR1 LGHNT, CDR2 FRNRAP. V lost 0 bases, J lost 5 bases, and 14 bases lay in between. CDR3 length: 16 amino acids. CDR3 loop: CASGLVREGRHQPQHF. The CDR3 DNA sequence: TGTGCTAGTGGTTTGGTACGTGAGGGTAGGCATCAGCCCCAGCATTTT.

V is TRBV6-5 and J is TRBJ2-2; D is perhaps TRBD2 (6 bases). CDR1 MNHEY and CDR2 SVGAGI come from the germline V gene. This CDR3 is 16 amino acids long. V lost 3 bases, J lost 7 bases, and 18 bases lay in between. Here the CDR3 DNA reads TGTGCCAGCAGTTATGGGCTTGCGGGGTCGGGCGGGGAGCTGTTTTTT. Encoded protein: CASSYGLAGSGGELFF.

This clone was counted between two and nine times. CDR3 coding DNA: TGTGCCAGCAGCCTACAGGGAGACTATGGCTACACCTTC. It encodes CASSLQGDYGYTF. V is TRBV21-1 and J is TRBJ1-2; the table calls TRBD1, which could not be checked here. TRBV21-1 is given as a pseudogene. CDR3 size: 13 residues.

This clone was detected once. This chain uses TRBV7-3 with TRBJ2-2; 10 bases are a match to TRBD2. V shed 5 bases and J 2 bases; nucleotides not matched to a gene: 5. This CDR3 is built from 16 residues. The V gene's germline CDR1 is SGHTA and CDR2 FQGTGA. CDR3 in amino acids: CASSRGLAENTGELFF. CDR3 sequence (DNA): TGTGCCAGCAGCAGAGGACTAGCGGAAAACACCGGGGAGCTGTTTTTT. The variable domain in full, completed from reference TRBV7-3 and TRBJ2-2, reads GAGVSQTPSNKVTEKGKYVELRCDPISGHTALYWYRQSLGQGPEFLIYFQGTGAADDSGLPNDRFFAVRPEGSVSTLKIQRTERGDSAVYLCASSRGLAENTGELFFGEGSRLTVL.

The rearrangement links TRBV12-5 to TRBJ1-2; D call uncertain. CDR1 and CDR2 from the germline V gene are LGHNT and FRNRAP. The CDR3 spans 16 residues. V was clipped by 6 bases and J by 1 base, with 18 bases between them. The CDR3 bases are TGTGCTAGTGGCTTTTCGATTGAAGACATTAACTATGGCTACACCTTC. Protein sequence: CASGFSIEDINYGYTF.

This chain uses TRBV24-1 with TRBJ2-5; D gene unclear. The V gene lost 7 bases and the J gene lost 1 base, with 0 bases spanning the gap. Germline CDR1 is KGHDR and CDR2 is SFDVKD. The CDR3 runs to 10 residues. The CDR3: CATSQETQYF. DNA for the CDR3: TGTGCCACCAGCCAAGAGACCCAGTACTTC.

The CDR3 sequence is CASSLNPLGVVDEQFF. DNA for the CDR3: TGTGCCAGCAGTTTAAACCCCCTAGGGGTAGTGGATGAGCAGTTCTTC. The chain couples TRBV27 to TRBJ2-1, with D possibly being TRBD1 (5 bases). The CDR3 spans 16 residues. V was cut by 2 bases and J by 8 bases, with 19 bases left in between. Per germline, CDR1 MNHEY and CDR2 SMNVEV (reference sequence).

The V and J genes are TRBV2 and TRBJ1-2; possibly TRBD1 for D (6 bases). Germline V gene lookup returns CDR1 SNHLY and CDR2 FYNNEI. The CDR3 has 12 amino acids. Trimming removed 6 bases from V and 8 bases from J, with 13 bases in between. The DNA of the CDR3 is TGTGCCAGCAGAACCGGACAGACCGGCTACACCTTC. It is translated as CASRTGQTGYTF.

The gene calls are TRBV4-2 and TRBJ1-2, with D possibly being TRBD1 (6 bases). This CDR3 is 14 amino acids long. Germline V lookup: CDR1 LGHNA, CDR2 YNFKEQ. Deletions cut 2 bases from V and 3 bases from J, with 10 bases between. CDR3 sequence: CASSQYEGDYGYTF. The DNA for the CDR3 is TGTGCCAGCAGCCAATACGAGGGGGACTATGGCTACACCTTC.

The rearrangement uses TRBV27 and TRBJ1-2; 9 bases are a match to TRBD1. In germline, CDR1 is MNHEY, CDR2 SMNVEV (reference sequence). The CDR3 consists of 17 residues. Trimming cost V 4 bases and J 4 bases; bases outside gene matches: 13. CDR3 sequence: CASSSTPGTGRSYGYTF. DNA for the CDR3: TGTGCCAGCAGTTCGACTCCCGGGACAGGGAGAAGCTATGGCTACACCTTC.

The chain links TRBV29-1 to TRBJ1-1; D is unresolved. Trimming removed 7 bases at V and 5 bases at J, with 11 bases between. Germline V gene sequence: CDR1 SQVTM, CDR2 ANQGSEA. The CDR3 is 11 residues long. The DNA for the CDR3 is TGCAGCGCCTCAGACCAGACTGAAGCTTTCTTT. It codes for CSASDQTEAFF.

The table lists this clone with a count of one. The chain uses TRBV7-9 and TRBJ1-5; no clear D. Germline lookup yields CDR1 SEHNR and CDR2 FQNEAQ (reference sequence). The germline V and J ends were trimmed by 5 bases and 9 bases, with 20 bases remaining between them. CDR3 size: 15 residues. This CDR3 reads CASSPTDGRGWPQHF. In DNA, the CDR3 is TGTGCCAGCAGCCCCACGGACGGCCGGGGTTGGCCCCAGCATTTT.

The CDR3 spells CASRTHTEAFF. CDR3 coding DNA: TGTGCCAGCAGAACGCACACTGAAGCTTTCTTT. This chain connects TRBV12-3 or TRBV12-4 to TRBJ1-1, with D unclear. The CDR3 runs 11 residues. Trimming removed 6 bases at V and 3 bases at J, with 5 bases between.